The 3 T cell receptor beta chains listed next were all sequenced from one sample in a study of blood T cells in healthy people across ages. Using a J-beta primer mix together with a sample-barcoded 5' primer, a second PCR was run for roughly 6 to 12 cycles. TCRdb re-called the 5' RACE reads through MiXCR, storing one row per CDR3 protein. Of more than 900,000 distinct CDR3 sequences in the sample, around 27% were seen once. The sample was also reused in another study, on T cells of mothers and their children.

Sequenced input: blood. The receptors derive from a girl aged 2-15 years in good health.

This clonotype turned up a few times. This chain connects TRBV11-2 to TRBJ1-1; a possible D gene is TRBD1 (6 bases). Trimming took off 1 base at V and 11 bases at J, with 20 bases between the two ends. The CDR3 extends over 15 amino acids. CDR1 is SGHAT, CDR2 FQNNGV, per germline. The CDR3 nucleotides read TGTGCCAGCAGCTTAGGGGCGTGGGCAGGGGCGCAGGCTTTCTTT. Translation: CASSLGAWAGAQAFF.

The CDR3 DNA reads as TGTGCCAGCAGCTTGGGACGCGCGGGCAATGAGCAGTTCTTC. It is translated as CASSLGRAGNEQFF. This rearrangement joins TRBV5-6 to TRBJ2-5; tentatively, D is TRBD2 (5 bases). Gene TRBJ2-1 matches the end of the DNA better, so the J call may be wrong. The CDR3 runs 14 residues. Germline V gene lookup returns CDR1 SGHDT and CDR2 YYEEEE.

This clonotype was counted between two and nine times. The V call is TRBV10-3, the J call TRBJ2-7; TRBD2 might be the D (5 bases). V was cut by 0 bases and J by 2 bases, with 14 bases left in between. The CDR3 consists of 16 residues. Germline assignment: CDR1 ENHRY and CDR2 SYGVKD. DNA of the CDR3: TGTGCCATCAGTGAGTCGCAGTCGGGAATCGCCTACGAGCAGTACTTC. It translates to CAISESQSGIAYEQYF.